The present entry profiles one TCR beta chain with its context. The time point was: before trial treatment. Alpha and beta chains were covered, as first-strand cDNA relied on TRAV- and TRBV-specific primers. PCR amplification of the TCRs was performed with Phusion for 20 PCR cycles, and it relied on a constant-region primer together with a V-primer adapter. TCRdb re-called the reads with MiXCR, one entry per CDR3 protein. The sample carries under 90,000 distinct CDR3 sequences, around 30% recorded once. The data belong to a study of low-dose radiotherapy and immunotherapy resistance in tumors. On the study more broadly: Radiation delivery to Cohort 1 consisted of 0.5 Gy per fraction every 2 weeks, summing to 6.5 Gy. With 1 Gy per fraction every two weeks, Cohort 2 accumulated 13 Gy across 26 weeks.

From germline, CDR1 is MDHEN and CDR2 SYDVKM. The CDR3 length is 17 residues. With V trimmed by 5 bases and J by 4 bases, 9 bases remained unmatched. The TCR comes from a female donor with ovarian cancer. V is TRBV28 and J is TRBJ2-7; TRBD2 matches at 15 bases. The sequencing here drew on PBMCs, taken before treatment. The CDR3 sequence is CASSPTGLAGGIYEQYF. CDR3 nucleotides: TGTGCCAGCAGTCCTACGGGACTAGCGGGAGGTATATACGAGCAGTACTTC. The variable domain in full, with the rest retrieved from reference TRBV28 and TRBJ2-7, is DVKVTQSSRYLVKRTGEKVFLECVQDMDHENMFWYRQDPGLGLRLIYFSYDVKMKEKGDIPEGYSVSREKKERFSLILESASTNQTSMYLCASSPTGLAGGIYEQYFGPGTRLTVT.